This section outlines one T cell receptor beta chain sequence together with its context. The antigen is not known. This sample was included in a study of T cells after yellow fever vaccination. A 5'RACE template-switching step, the method used to make TCR cDNA, added a universal primer site and UMIs. TCRdb passed the 5' RACE reads through MiXCR, listing each CDR3 protein once. The repertoire includes approximately 510,000 distinct CDR3 sequences, around a fifth of them detected once, and about 17% sits in the top ten. Study-wide points: Re-detected after boosting: most primary clones, around 97% of CD4 and roughly 88% of CD8.

With V trimmed by 2 bases and J by 9 bases, 9 bases remained unmatched. Germline assignment: CDR1 MNHNS and CDR2 SASEGT. This CDR3 is 16 amino acids long. Sequencing was performed on PBMCs, taken roughly 20 days after the first yellow fever vaccination. This clonotype was sampled from a man aged 18 to 29 who received the YFV17D yellow fever vaccine. The J gene is TRBJ1-6, the V gene TRBV6-1; the match to TRBD1 covers 8 bases. Here the CDR3 reads CASSELVGQGGSPLHF. The CDR3 DNA sequence: TGTGCCAGCAGTGAACTTGTTGGACAGGGTGGTTCACCCCTCCACTTT.